Presented here are 21 T cell receptor beta chains from one specimen sequenced in a study of blood T cell repertoires in COVID-19. Measured with immunoSEQ multiplex PCR; TCRdb has only the in-frame clones, and not every one. The repertoire includes around 140,000 clones, 80% to 90% of them detected once, and about 10% sits in the top ten. The sequenced sample consisted of peripheral blood. The receptor set was obtained from a man aged 55 to 70 with active or convalescent COVID-19.

This clone has a single count. This sequence joins TRBV5-5 and TRBJ2-7; D unclear. Germline V CDR1 and CDR2: SGHKS, YYEKEE (reference sequence). The CDR3 has 15 amino acids. The V and J ends lost 1 base and 2 bases respectively, with 13 bases between them. The chain's CDR3 is CASSLRWASTYEQYF. Here the CDR3 DNA reads TGTGCCAGCAGCTTGAGGTGGGCCTCAACCTACGAGCAGTACTTC.

This clone was observed once. The sample has other DNA sequences that encode this CDR3 too. The chain employs TRBV9 and TRBJ2-5, with 8 nucleotides matching TRBD2. The CDR3 runs to 15 residues. Germline assignment: CDR1 SGDLS and CDR2 YYNGEE. The ends lost 0 bases at V and 2 bases at J; junction bases unmatched: 3. CDR3 loop: CASSVGTSGQETQYF. The CDR3 coding sequence is TGTGCCAGCAGCGTAGGCACTAGCGGACAAGAGACCCAGTACTTC. Full variable domain (rest looked up from reference TRBV9 and TRBJ2-5): DSGVTQTPKHLITATGQRVTLRCSPRSGDLSVYWYQQSLDQGLQFLIQYYNGEERAKGNILERFSAQQFPDLHSELNLSSLELGDSALYFCASSVGTSGQETQYFGPGTRLLVL.

V usage is TRBV21-1 and J usage is TRBJ2-3; no check of the table's D call, TRBD2, against the DNA was made. TRBV21-1 is labeled a pseudogene. The CDR3 extends over 15 amino acids. DNA for the CDR3: TGTGCCAGCAGCAGCGAAGCCGGGTGCACAGATACGCAGTATTTT. The encoded protein is CASSSEAGCTDTQYF.

The rearrangement joins TRBV28 to TRBJ2-1; 8 nucleotides match TRBD2. The V segment lost 3 bases and the J segment 10 bases; nucleotides outside the gene matches: 14. Germline V gives CDR1 MDHEN, CDR2 SYDVKM. The CDR3 is made up of 16 amino acids. The CDR3 is CASSFVASGPAGEQFF. The CDR3, as DNA: TGTGCCAGCAGTTTTGTAGCTAGCGGGCCCGCGGGGGAGCAGTTCTTC.

The V call is TRBV9, the J call TRBJ2-7; a weak D match, TRBD2 (6 bases). V was shortened by 3 bases and J by 2 bases, with 15 bases between the two germline ends. The CDR3 is 15 residues long. Germline V lookup: CDR1 SGDLS, CDR2 YYNGEE. CDR3 coding DNA: TGTGCCAGCAGCGCCGGCAGGACGGGAGCCTACGAGCAGTACTTC. Its translation is CASSAGRTGAYEQYF.

CDR3 amino acids: CASSPNRGTDEQYF. The CDR3, as DNA: TGTGCCAGCTCACCGAACAGGGGCACGGACGAGCAGTACTTC. This chain connects TRBV18 to TRBJ2-7; 7 bases map to TRBD1. J lost 5 bases, V lost 3 bases, and 7 bases had no gene match. The V gene's germline CDR1 is KGHSH and CDR2 LQKENI. This CDR3 contains 14 residues.

This clone was picked up one time. The rearrangement links TRBV15 to TRBJ1-1; D may be TRBD1 (5 bases). CDR3 length: 16 residues. V lost 0 bases, J lost 4 bases, and 15 bases lay in between. Germline CDR1 LNHNV, CDR2 YYDKDF (reference sequence). The CDR3 coding sequence is TGTGCCACCAGCAGAGATAGGACAACCATGGGCACTGAAGCTTTCTTT. This sequence encodes CATSRDRTTMGTEAFF.

The chain carries TRBV5-8 and TRBJ1-5; D is uncertain. V dropped 2 bases and J dropped 6 bases, with 15 bases sitting between them. Germline V gene data show CDR1 as SGHTS and CDR2 as YDEGEE. The CDR3 consists of 15 residues. The CDR3 loop is CASSFHPRGSQPQHF. CDR3 DNA: TGTGCCAGCAGCTTCCATCCCCGCGGCAGTCAGCCCCAGCATTTT. Full variable domain (outside the CDR3, taken from reference TRBV5-8 and TRBJ1-5): EAGVTQSPTHLIKTRGQQATLRCSPISGHTSVYWYQQALGLGLQFLLWYDEGEERNRGNFPPRFSGRQFPNYSSELNVNALELEDSALYLCASSFHPRGSQPQHFGDGTRLSIL.

The chain links TRBV23-1 to TRBJ1-3; 8 bases align to TRBD1. TRBV23-1 falls under the ORF class, with uncertain function. The CDR3 extends over 17 amino acids. The J segment lost 0 bases and the V segment lost 3 bases, leaving 7 bases of the junction unmatched. The CDR3 reads CASSQAGGPSSGNTIYF. The CDR3 nucleotides are TGCGCCAGCAGTCAGGCAGGGGGCCCGAGCTCTGGAAACACCATATATTTT.

The chain combines TRBV28 with TRBJ2-5, with D unclear. This CDR3 comprises 13 residues. Per the germline V gene, CDR1 is MDHEN and CDR2 is SYDVKM. Trimming took 3 bases from V and 0 from J, leaving 5 bases between them. The CDR3 DNA reads as TGTGCCAGCAGTTTTGGGCACCAAGAGACCCAGTACTTC. It yields the protein CASSFGHQETQYF.

This clone was observed once. V usage is TRBV7-3 and J usage is TRBJ2-5, with TRBD2 matching over 8 bases. The CDR3 sequence is 14 residues long. Germline CDR1 SGHTA, CDR2 FQGTGA. V was pared by 5 bases and J by 1 base, with 3 bases of the junction left unmatched. The CDR3 coding sequence is TGTGCCAGCAGCATCACTAGCGGCCAAGAGACCCAGTACTTC. It is translated as CASSITSGQETQYF.

This clone has a single count. The CDR3 here is CASSGGSNEKLFF. The DNA for the CDR3 is TGTGCCAGCTCCGGGGGATCTAATGAAAAACTGTTTTTT. The rearrangement uses TRBV2 and TRBJ1-4; D is perhaps TRBD1 (5 bases). Deletions cut 8 bases from V and 3 bases from J, with 10 bases between. The CDR3 spans 13 residues. Per the germline V gene, CDR1 is SNHLY and CDR2 is FYNNEI. Combining the CDR3 with reference TRBV2 and TRBJ1-4 gives the whole variable domain EPEVTQTPSHQVTQMGQEVILRCVPISNHLYFYWYRQILGQKVEFLVSFYNNEISEKSEIFDDQFSVERPDGSNFTLKIRSTKLEDSAMYFCASSGGSNEKLFFGSGTQLSVL.

This clone was counted between two and nine times. The V and J genes are TRBV19 and TRBJ2-2; 7 bases are a match to TRBD1. There are 15 residues in the CDR3. Germline V gene lookup returns CDR1 LNHDA and CDR2 SQIVND (reference sequence). V shed 6 bases, J shed 0 bases, and the junction held 4 bases outside the gene matches. The CDR3 sequence: CASRRQGTNTGELFF. The DNA of the CDR3 is TGTGCCAGTAGGCGACAGGGTACGAACACCGGGGAGCTGTTTTTT.

V gene TRBV19 combines with J gene TRBJ2-1; no clear D gene. Germline-derived CDR1 and CDR2 are LNHDA and SQIVND (reference sequence). Trimming took off 4 bases at V and 3 bases at J, with 10 bases between the two ends. CDR3 length: 14 amino acids. The CDR3 is CASSNGEIYNEQFF. CDR3 sequence (DNA): TGTGCCAGTAGTAACGGTGAAATCTACAATGAGCAGTTCTTC.

The chain carries TRBV4-2 and TRBJ2-5; 8 bases fit TRBD2. Germline lookup yields CDR1 LGHNA and CDR2 YNFKEQ. V shed 5 bases, J shed 5 bases, and the junction held 10 bases outside the gene matches. The CDR3 covers 15 residues. CDR3 coding DNA: TGTGCCAGCAGCGTAGGTACTAGCGGCCGGGAGACCCAGTACTTC. This codes for CASSVGTSGRETQYF.

In this sample, this clone turned up a few times. The chain links TRBV5-5 to TRBJ1-2; D is undetermined. The germline CDR1 and CDR2 sequences are SGHKS and YYEKEE (reference sequence). V dropped 1 base and J dropped 6 bases, with 16 bases sitting between them. The CDR3 covers 15 residues. The CDR3 reads CASSLIATTVDGYTF. CDR3 sequence (DNA): TGTGCCAGCAGCTTGATAGCTACAACTGTGGATGGCTACACCTTC.

This sequence joins TRBV30 and TRBJ1-1; D might be TRBD1 (5 bases). Trimming removed 2 bases from V and 0 bases from J, with 10 bases in between. This CDR3 comprises 14 residues. Per the germline V gene, CDR1 is GTSNPN and CDR2 is SVGIG (reference sequence). The CDR3 sequence: CAWSHRPMNTEAFF. In nucleotides, the CDR3 is TGTGCCTGGAGTCACAGGCCGATGAACACTGAAGCTTTCTTT.

This chain joins TRBV5-1 and TRBJ1-5; maybe TRBD1 (5 bases). The CDR3 loop spans 18 amino acids. Germline V lookup: CDR1 SGHRS, CDR2 YFSETQ. Trimming left V 5 bases short and J 0 bases short, with 21 bases between. CDR3 nucleotide sequence: TGCGCCAGCAGAGGAGCTGCGGGGACGCCCCTTAGCAATCAGCCCCAGCATTTT. Encoded protein: CASRGAAGTPLSNQPQHF.

The chain couples TRBV7-9 to TRBJ1-4; D possibly corresponds to TRBD1 (5 bases). The CDR3 sequence is 18 residues long. Per germline, CDR1 SEHNR and CDR2 FQNEAQ (reference sequence). The V and J ends lost 7 bases and 0 bases respectively, with 21 bases between them. The chain's CDR3 is CASNPGFRSTATNEKLFF. CDR3 DNA: TGTGCCAGCAATCCAGGGTTCCGAAGTACTGCAACTAATGAAAAACTGTTTTTT.

This clone was observed a single time. Other DNA sequences within the sample encode an identical CDR3. The rearrangement links TRBV5-1 to TRBJ1-3, with D possibly TRBD1 on 5 matching bases. Germline loops: CDR1 SGHRS, CDR2 YFSETQ. V gave up 0 bases and J gave up 4 bases, with 8 bases separating them. The CDR3 length is 14 residues. The CDR3: CASSLAGRGNTIYF. DNA of the CDR3: TGCGCCAGCAGCTTGGCAGGGCGAGGAAACACCATATATTTT.

The V gene is TRBV5-4, the J gene TRBJ1-3; possible D gene TRBD1, 6 bases. V dropped 5 bases and J dropped 1 base, with 10 bases sitting between them. This CDR3 has 14 amino acids. Germline V gives CDR1 SGHNT, CDR2 YYREEE (reference sequence). The CDR3 nucleotides read TGTGCCAGCAGGGTACAGGGTTCTGGAAACACCATATATTTT. Amino acids: CASRVQGSGNTIYF. The full variable domain, in which reference TRBV5-4 and TRBJ1-3 provide the parts outside the CDR3, is ETGVTQSPTHLIKTRGQQVTLRCSSQSGHNTVSWYQQALGQGPQFIFQYYREEENGRGNFPPRFSGLQFPNYSSELNVNALELDDSALYLCASRVQGSGNTIYFGEGSWLTVV.